This T cell receptor beta chain was recorded in a study of T cells in Graves' hyperthyroidism and ophthalmopathy. This clonotype was observed at least ten times. The CDR3 length is 13 residues. With 3 bases removed from V and 3 bases from J, the gap between germline ends came to 9 bases. The V gene's germline CDR1 is MGHRA and CDR2 YSYEKL. TCR beta CDR3 sequences were amplified from RNA transcripts. The HTBI primer set drove a first-round RT-PCR of the TCR CDR3. TCRdb called the multiplex PCR reads again in MiXCR, with one record for every CDR3 protein. The data hold under 250,000 distinct CDR3 sequences, with more than 20% observed a single time. Each diagnosis was grounded in clinical symptoms, serum thyroxine and TRAb, thyroid ultrasound, and orbital computed tomography.

This sequence joins TRBV4-1 and TRBJ2-7; perhaps TRBD1 as D (6 bases). Sequencing was carried out using blood. The sequence was collected from a woman between 40 and 55 years old with Graves' ophthalmopathy. The CDR3 DNA sequence: TGCGCCAGCAGCCACCGGGACAACTACGAGCAGTACTTC. Protein product: CASSHRDNYEQYF.